These 3 T cell receptor beta chains originate from one sample sequenced in a study of glioma-infiltrating T cells. Amplification of TCR alpha and beta CDR3 regions from RNA used iRepertoire nested multiplex PCR. Each CDR3 protein gets one entry after TCRdb re-called the multiplex PCR reads with MiXCR. The sample lists roughly 200,000 distinct CDR3 sequences; roughly two fifths were seen once. The sequenced material came from glioma tissue, nonneoplastic brain tissue, or PBMCs (not recorded which). The receptors here all came from a human donor with low-grade glioma or glioblastoma, undergoing nonglioma brain surgery, or in good health (not recorded which).

The chain joins TRBV29-1 to TRBJ2-7, with D perhaps TRBD2 (6 bases). V lost 4 bases, J lost 2 bases, and 9 bases lay in between. The CDR3 is made up of 12 amino acids. Germline V gene lookup returns CDR1 SQVTM and CDR2 ANQGSEA. The CDR3 here is CSVGGGTYEQYF. The CDR3 DNA reads TGCAGCGTTGGTGGCGGGACCTACGAGCAGTACTTC.

This clonotype has at least ten counts. The chain recombines TRBV7-8 with TRBJ1-4; D is undetermined. The CDR3 is made up of 15 amino acids. From germline, CDR1 is SGHVS and CDR2 FQNEAQ. Trimming stripped 5 bases from V and 7 bases from J, with 17 bases between. DNA of the CDR3: TGTGCCAGCAGCCCCCGGTTCGCGGGTATTGAAAAACTGTTTTTT. Translated, it gives CASSPRFAGIEKLFF. Looking up the rest from reference TRBV7-8 and TRBJ1-4 gives the full variable domain: GAGVSQSPRYKVAKRGQDVALRCDPISGHVSLFWYQQALGQGPEFLTYFQNEAQLDKSGLPSDRFFAERPEGSVSTLKIQRTQQEDSAVYLCASSPRFAGIEKLFFGSGTQLSVL.

CDR3 DNA: TGTGCCAGCAGTGCTAGACCCGCGGGAGGCTCCTACGAGCAGTACTTC. Residues: CASSARPAGGSYEQYF. The rearrangement links TRBV27 to TRBJ2-7; 8 nucleotides agree with TRBD2. The germline gives CDR1 MNHEY, CDR2 SMNVEV (reference sequence). The CDR3 spans 16 residues. Trimming removed 5 bases from V and 0 bases from J; junction bases left unmatched: 9.